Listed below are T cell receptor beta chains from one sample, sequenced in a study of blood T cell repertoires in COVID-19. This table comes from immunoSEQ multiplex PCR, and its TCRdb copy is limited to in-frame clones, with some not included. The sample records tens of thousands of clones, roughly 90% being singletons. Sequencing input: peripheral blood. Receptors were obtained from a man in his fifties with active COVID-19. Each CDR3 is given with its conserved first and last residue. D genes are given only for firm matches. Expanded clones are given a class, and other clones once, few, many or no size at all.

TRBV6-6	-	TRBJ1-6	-	TGTGCCAGCAGATCGGGCAGGCGACGGGGACCCCTCCACTTT	CASRSGRRRGPLHF
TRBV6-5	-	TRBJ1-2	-	TGTGCCAGCAGCCGAGGGGGCTATGGCTACACCTTC	CASSRGGYGYTF
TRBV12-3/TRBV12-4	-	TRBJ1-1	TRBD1	TGTGCCAGCAGGCTTGCAGGGGGGACTGAAGCTTTCTTT	CASRLAGGTEAFF
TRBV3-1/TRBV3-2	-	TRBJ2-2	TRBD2	TGTGCCAGCAGCAGAAGCGGGGGAAGCGGGGAGCTGTTTTTT	CASSRSGGSGELFF
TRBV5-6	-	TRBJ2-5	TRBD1	TGTGCCAGCAGCTTGGTACAGGGGGCTGGGGAGACCCAGTACTTC	CASSLVQGAGETQYF
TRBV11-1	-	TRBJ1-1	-	TGTGCCAGCAGCTTAGGATCTTTGCGAGGGAACACTGAAGCTTTCTTT	CASSLGSLRGNTEAFF
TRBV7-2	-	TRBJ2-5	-	TGTGCCAGCAGCATAGGGGGGGGGCCGCAAGAGACCCAGTACTTC	CASSIGGGPQETQYF
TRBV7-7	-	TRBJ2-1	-	TGTGCTAGCAGCGAGGGTTTGACCTTAATCGATGAGCAGTTCTTC	CASSEGLTLIDEQFF
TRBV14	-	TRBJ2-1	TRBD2	TGTGCCAGCAGCCAAGAGGCGGGAGGGACTTACACTGAGCAGTTCTTC	CASSQEAGGTYTEQFF
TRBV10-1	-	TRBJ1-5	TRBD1	TGCGCCAGCAGCGTCCTATGGGACAGGGATAATTGCAATCAGCCCCAGCATTTT	CASSVLWDRDNCNQPQHF
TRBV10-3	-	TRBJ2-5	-	TGTGCCATCAGTGAGTCTGTCCTCTCAGAGACCCAGTACTTC	CAISESVLSETQYF
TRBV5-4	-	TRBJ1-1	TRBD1	TGTGCCAGCAGCCGGCGGACAGGGGGGCACACTGAAGCTTTCTTT	CASSRRTGGHTEAFF
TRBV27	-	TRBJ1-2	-	TGTGCCAGCAGTTTGGAACCGGGCTATGGCTACACCTTC	CASSLEPGYGYTF
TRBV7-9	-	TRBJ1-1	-	TGTGCCAGCAGCCCTCAGGGGAACACTGAAGCTTTCTTT	CASSPQGNTEAFF
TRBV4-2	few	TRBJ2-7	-	TGTGCCAGCAGCCTCCGGACCGGGGGAGAATACGAGCAGTACTTC	CASSLRTGGEYEQYF
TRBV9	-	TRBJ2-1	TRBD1	TGTGCCCGCGGACAGGGGGGAATAGATGAGCAGTTCTTC	CARGQGGIDEQFF
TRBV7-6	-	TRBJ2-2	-	TGTGCCAGCATACAAGTACCGAACACCGGGGAGCTGTTTTTT	CASIQVPNTGELFF
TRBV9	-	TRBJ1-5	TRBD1	TGTGCCAGCAGCCCCGGACAGGCTCAGCCCCAGCATTTT	CASSPGQAQPQHF
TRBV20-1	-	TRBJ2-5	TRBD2	TGCAGTGCTAGTCGCCCGTGGCATCCCGGGACTAGAGAGGAGACCCAGTACTTC	CSASRPWHPGTREETQYF
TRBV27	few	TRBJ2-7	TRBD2	TGTGCCAGCAGTTCTAGCGGGGGACCCTACGAGCAGTACTTC	CASSSSGGPYEQYF
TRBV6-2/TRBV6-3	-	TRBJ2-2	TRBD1	TGTGCCAGCAGCCCACTCTGGGGACAGGAAAACACCGGGGAGCTGTTTTTT	CASSPLWGQENTGELFF
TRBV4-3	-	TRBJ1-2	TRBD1	TGCGCCAGCAGCCGAGCTACAGGGGTTAACTATGGCTACACCTTC	CASSRATGVNYGYTF
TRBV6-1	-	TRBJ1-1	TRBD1	TGTGCCAGCAGTGATAAAAGGACAGGGGCTCGGACTGAAGCTTTCTTT	CASSDKRTGARTEAFF
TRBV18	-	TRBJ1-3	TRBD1	TGTGCCAGCTCACCCCCCGGGTCCGGGACAGCAATTGGAAACACCATATATTTT	CASSPPGSGTAIGNTIYF
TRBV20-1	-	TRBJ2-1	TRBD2	TGCAGTGCTAGTAAAGGCCTAGCGGGGGGCAATGAGCAGTTCTTC	CSASKGLAGGNEQFF
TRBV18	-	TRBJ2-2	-	TGTGCCAGCTCACCTGTGGCGGAAGCGAACACCGGGGAGCTGTTTTTT	CASSPVAEANTGELFF
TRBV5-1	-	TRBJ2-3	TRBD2	TGCGCCAGCACCCAGGGAGGGACAGATACGCAGTATTTT	CASTQGGTDTQYF
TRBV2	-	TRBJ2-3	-	TGTGCCATCGGATCTCAGGGGAATACGCAGTATTTT	CAIGSQGNTQYF